A single sample is the source of the 24 T cell receptor beta chains below, sequenced in a study of T cells in localized non-small cell lung cancer. Measured with immunoSEQ multiplex PCR; TCRdb has only the in-frame clones, and not every one. Of about 23,000 clones in the sample, 80% to 85% were seen once. The sequences come from PBMCs, collected before any cancer treatment. Every receptor here comes from a man between 40 and 70 years old with stage II lung adenocarcinoma.

The chain has TRBV30 and TRBJ1-5; D ambiguous. Deletions cut 4 bases from V and 2 bases from J, with 9 bases between. Germline CDR1 and CDR2: GTSNPN and SVGIG (reference sequence). There are 13 residues in the CDR3. As DNA, the CDR3 is TGTGCCTGGACGCCGGCGGGCAATCAGCCCCAGCATTTT. It yields the protein CAWTPAGNQPQHF.

The rearrangement links TRBV10-1 to TRBJ2-2, with D maybe TRBD1 (5 bases). Per germline, CDR1 WNHNN and CDR2 SYGVQD (reference sequence). CDR3 length: 17 residues. The V end was cut by 0 bases, the J end by 0 bases, with 11 bases between. The CDR3 here is CASSESGRASNTGELFF. The DNA for the CDR3 is TGCGCCAGCAGTGAGTCTGGCAGGGCATCGAACACCGGGGAGCTGTTTTTT.

The gene calls are TRBV5-1 and TRBJ1-4; D is unclear. CDR3 length equals 16 residues. V was shortened by 4 bases and J by 3 bases, with 16 bases between the two germline ends. CDR1 and CDR2 from the germline V gene are SGHRS and YFSETQ. Written as DNA, the CDR3 is TGCGCCAGCAGCGTAGCGGACGTGGGCCCTAATGAAAAACTGTTTTTT. Protein sequence: CASSVADVGPNEKLFF. Full variable domain (rest looked up from reference TRBV5-1 and TRBJ1-4): KAGVTQTPRYLIKTRGQQVTLSCSPISGHRSVSWYQQTPGQGLQFLFEYFSETQRNKGNFPGRFSGRQFSNSRSEMNVSTLELGDSALYLCASSVADVGPNEKLFFGSGTQLSVL.

This clone has just one count. This CDR3 reads CASSLFGTSGTGELFF. The CDR3 DNA reads TGTGCCAGCAGCTTGTTTGGGACTAGCGGCACCGGGGAGCTGTTTTTT. V and J are TRBV5-6 and TRBJ2-2; 11 nucleotides align to TRBD2. Germline CDR1 and CDR2: SGHDT and YYEEEE. J was trimmed by 4 bases and V by 1 base; bases with no gene match: 3. The CDR3 consists of 16 residues.

The V call is TRBV19, the J call TRBJ2-3, with 10 positions matching TRBD2. J was trimmed by 4 bases and V by 11 bases; bases with no gene match: 9. Per germline, CDR1 LNHDA and CDR2 SQIVND (reference sequence). This CDR3 spans 14 amino acids. The DNA of the CDR3 is TGTGCCCCCCCAGGCCTAGCGGGAGCAGATACGCAGTATTTT. It codes for CAPPGLAGADTQYF.

This chain links TRBV7-2 with TRBJ2-1; no clear D. The length of the CDR3 is 16 residues. V dropped 5 bases and J dropped 4 bases, with 18 bases sitting between them. Germline V gene sequence: CDR1 SGHTA, CDR2 FQGNSA. CDR3 amino acids: CASSPSFFPPYNEQFF. The DNA of the CDR3 is TGTGCCAGCAGCCCGTCCTTCTTCCCCCCTTACAATGAGCAGTTCTTC.

This clone appeared once. CDR3: CASSRGAEFRTGDHKNIQYF. For the CDR3, the DNA is TGCGCCAGCAGCCGCGGGGCCGAATTCCGAACAGGGGATCACAAAAACATTCAGTACTTC. The chain employs TRBV5-1 and TRBJ2-4; a weak D match, TRBD1 (7 bases). The CDR3 spans 20 residues. The V gene lost 4 bases and the J gene lost 3 bases, with 29 bases spanning the gap. Germline CDR1 is SGHRS and CDR2 is YFSETQ.

This chain joins TRBV19 and TRBJ1-2; D gene unclear. Looked up from germline, CDR1 is LNHDA and CDR2 is SQIVND (reference sequence). The CDR3 has 14 amino acids. Trimming removed 5 bases from V and 3 bases from J, with 13 bases in between. The CDR3 sequence is CASSSTSVYYGYTF. Here the CDR3 DNA reads TGTGCCAGTAGTTCGACAAGCGTTTACTATGGCTACACCTTC.

The rearrangement links TRBV5-6 to TRBJ2-1; TRBD2 agrees at 8 bases. Germline-derived CDR1 and CDR2 are SGHDT and YYEEEE. The CDR3 has 17 residues. The V segment lost 0 bases and the J segment 6 bases; nucleotides outside the gene matches: 11. CDR3 amino acids: CASSLAPLPGGSNEQFF. The CDR3 DNA reads TGTGCCAGCAGCTTGGCCCCTTTACCGGGAGGGTCCAATGAGCAGTTCTTC.

This clone was seen a handful of times. The rearrangement joins TRBV5-1 to TRBJ1-3; D perhaps matches TRBD1 (6 bases). The V gene lost 0 bases and the J gene lost 0 bases, with 10 bases spanning the gap. In germline, CDR1 is SGHRS, CDR2 YFSETQ. The CDR3 consists of 16 residues. This CDR3 is CASSLGRGLSGNTIYF. As DNA, the CDR3 is TGCGCCAGCAGCTTGGGCCGGGGGCTCTCTGGAAACACCATATATTTT.

The chain employs TRBV6-7 and TRBJ1-1; D not resolved. TRBV6-7 counts as an open reading frame of uncertain function. The V end was cut by 10 bases, the J end by 0 bases, with 15 bases between. The CDR3 spans 14 residues. The CDR3 region has the DNA TGTGCCACCCTTCTTTTTCGGGTGAACACTGAAGCTTTCTTT. Protein: CATLLFRVNTEAFF.

This chain links TRBV11-1 with TRBJ2-3; 7 nucleotides agree with TRBD2. Germline CDR1 reads SGHAT; CDR2 reads FQDESV (reference sequence). The CDR3 runs 14 residues. Losses at the gene ends were 1 base for V and 6 bases for J; bases not matched to a gene: 4. CDR3 nucleotides: TGTGCCAGCAGCTTAGACCGAGCGGGGGATACGCAGTATTTT. Its protein is CASSLDRAGDTQYF.

This clone was recorded a few times. The V gene is TRBV5-5, the J gene TRBJ2-7; D may match TRBD1 or TRBD2 (5 bases each). Germline V lookup: CDR1 SGHKS, CDR2 YYEKEE (reference sequence). Trimming took 1 base from V and 3 from J, leaving 14 bases between them. The CDR3 extends over 15 amino acids. Here the CDR3 DNA reads TGTGCCAGCAGCTTGTCGTGGGACGGCCTCTACGAGCAGTACTTC. Translated, it gives CASSLSWDGLYEQYF. Supplemented by reference TRBV5-5 and TRBJ2-7, the full variable domain reads DAGVTQSPTHLIKTRGQQVTLRCSPISGHKSVSWYQQVLGQGPQFIFQYYEKEERGRGNFPDRFSARQFPNYSSELNVNALLLGDSALYLCASSLSWDGLYEQYFGPGTRLTVT.

V gene TRBV6-5 combines with J gene TRBJ2-1; 11 bases map to TRBD2. Germline values: CDR1 MNHEY, CDR2 SVGAGI. There are 15 residues in the CDR3. The ends lost 6 bases at V and 4 bases at J; junction bases unmatched: 5. In nucleotides, the CDR3 is TGTGCCAGCAGAGCAACTAGCGGGAGTTACAATGAGCAGTTCTTC. Translated: CASRATSGSYNEQFF.

The rearrangement links TRBV18 to TRBJ1-5; D is undetermined. Germline V gives CDR1 KGHSH, CDR2 LQKENI. The CDR3 sequence is 13 residues long. The V end was cut by 2 bases, the J end by 4 bases, with 6 bases between. CDR3 in amino acids: CASSPGRNQPQHF. CDR3 bases: TGTGCCAGCTCACCAGGGAGAAATCAGCCCCAGCATTTT.

The chain employs TRBV7-3 and TRBJ2-5; D ambiguous. The length of the CDR3 is 15 residues. Looked up from germline, CDR1 is SGHTA and CDR2 is FQGTGA. V dropped 0 bases and J dropped 5 bases, with 13 bases sitting between them. The CDR3 DNA sequence: TGTGCCAGCAGCTTAACAAAAGGGTACGGGGAGACCCAGTACTTC. Its translation: CASSLTKGYGETQYF.

The chain has TRBV7-9 and TRBJ2-3, with unresolved D. Trimming cost V 5 bases and J 1 base, with 13 bases left between them. CDR3 length: 15 residues. Per germline, CDR1 SEHNR and CDR2 FQNEAQ (reference sequence). CDR3 sequence reads: CASSLSVGGTDTQYF. The CDR3 nucleotides are TGTGCCAGCAGCCTCTCCGTTGGGGGCACAGATACGCAGTATTTT.

This chain joins TRBV19 and TRBJ1-2; D perhaps matches TRBD1 (6 bases). CDR1 and CDR2 from the germline V gene are LNHDA and SQIVND (reference sequence). Trimming shortened V by 3 bases and J by 2 bases, and 16 bases separated the two germline ends. The CDR3 contains 16 residues. CDR3 loop: CASSIGGAETNYGYTF. CDR3 coding DNA: TGTGCCAGTAGTATCGGGGGGGCAGAAACGAACTATGGCTACACCTTC. Complete variable domain (other parts from reference TRBV19 and TRBJ1-2): DGGITQSPKYLFRKEGQNVTLSCEQNLNHDAMYWYRQDPGQGLRLIYYSQIVNDFQKGDIAEGYSVSREKKESFPLTVTSAQKNPTAFYLCASSIGGAETNYGYTFGSGTRLTVV.

The chain links TRBV19 to TRBJ2-3, with D perhaps being TRBD1 or TRBD2 (7 bases each). The CDR3 has 15 amino acids. V dropped 4 bases and J dropped 5 bases, with 16 bases sitting between them. Germline V lookup: CDR1 LNHDA, CDR2 SQIVND (reference sequence). The CDR3 protein is CASSTNRGGGDTQYF. The CDR3 DNA sequence: TGTGCCAGTAGTACGAACAGGGGCGGGGGAGATACGCAGTATTTT.

This clone was observed a single time. V gene TRBV10-3 combines with J gene TRBJ2-7, with D possibly matching TRBD2 (6 bases). Germline loops: CDR1 ENHRY, CDR2 SYGVKD. The CDR3 is made up of 12 amino acids. V lost 0 bases to trimming and J lost 8 bases, with 8 bases between them. As DNA, the CDR3 is TGTGCCATCAGTGAGTCGGAGGGGAAGCAGTACTTC. Its translation is CAISESEGKQYF.

The gene calls are TRBV5-1 and TRBJ1-4; 8 bases are a match to TRBD1. With 5 bases clipped from V and 8 bases from J, the junction kept 11 bases outside the gene matches. There are 15 residues in the CDR3. Germline CDR1 is SGHRS and CDR2 is YFSETQ. CDR3 loop: CASRKMTGDWEKLFF. CDR3 bases: TGCGCCAGCAGAAAAATGACAGGGGATTGGGAAAAACTGTTTTTT. The entire variable domain, with the rest obtained from reference TRBV5-1 and TRBJ1-4, is as follows: KAGVTQTPRYLIKTRGQQVTLSCSPISGHRSVSWYQQTPGQGLQFLFEYFSETQRNKGNFPGRFSGRQFSNSRSEMNVSTLELGDSALYLCASRKMTGDWEKLFFGSGTQLSVL.

The chain employs TRBV2 and TRBJ1-2; D not resolved. V was clipped by 1 base and J by 4 bases, with 16 bases between them. Per germline, CDR1 SNHLY and CDR2 FYNNEI. The CDR3 is made up of 16 amino acids. The CDR3 loop is CASSEEGGRVGYGYTF. The CDR3 DNA reads as TGTGCCAGCAGTGAAGAAGGAGGACGGGTGGGCTATGGCTACACCTTC.

CDR3 nucleotides: TGTGCCAGCAGCCAAGGGGGGTCATTAAGCTCCTACGAGCAGTACTTC. Protein sequence: CASSQGGSLSSYEQYF. The chain is built from TRBV14 and TRBJ2-7; D possibly uses TRBD1 or TRBD2 (5 bases each). The CDR3 contains 16 residues. Germline V gene data show CDR1 as SGHDN and CDR2 as FVKESK. Trimming cost V 1 base and J 0 bases, with 13 bases left between them.

The chain links TRBV2 to TRBJ1-5; 8 bases match TRBD1. This CDR3 spans 13 amino acids. The germline V gene encodes CDR1 SNHLY and CDR2 FYNNEI. The V segment lost 9 bases and the J segment 3 bases; nucleotides outside the gene matches: 4. As DNA, the CDR3 is TGTGCCAGTGACAGGGGTGACAATCAGCCCCAGCATTTT. Translated, it gives CASDRGDNQPQHF.